This entry lists 21 T cell receptor beta chains sequenced from one sample in a study of PD-L1 blockade in urothelial cancer (dated by TCRdb to the late 2010s). The protocol used for the library was the immunoSEQ multiplex PCR assay. TCRdb holds this immuneACCESS table with in-frame rearrangements only. Some clones are missing; in checked studies, unresolved V genes explain under half, and the rest has no known cause. The sample records approximately 50,000 clones, roughly 84% of which are singletons. Approximately 1.4% of the sample is taken by the ten largest. In the paper's terms, the time point label means: pretreatment peripheral blood. The sample in question was PBMCs, obtained around atezolizumab (anti-PD-L1) treatment. The receptors shown here come from a middle-aged man with urothelial cancer.

V and J are TRBV9 and TRBJ2-4; weak D call: TRBD2 (6 bases). The CDR3 spans 16 residues. The V end was cut by 4 bases, the J end by 6 bases, with 20 bases between. Germline values: CDR1 SGDLS, CDR2 YYNGEE. CDR3 loop: CASSPIGRDDRNIQYF. CDR3 in DNA: TGTGCCAGCAGCCCCATCGGGCGGGATGACAGAAACATTCAGTACTTC.

This chain uses TRBV11-2 with TRBJ2-7; 9 bases fit TRBD1. The CDR3 contains 16 residues. The V segment lost 2 bases and the J segment 1 base; nucleotides outside the gene matches: 6. Germline CDR1 reads SGHAT; CDR2 reads FQNNGV. The CDR3 nucleotides read TGTGCCAGCAGCTTAAACCCACAGGGGGCGTCCTACGAGCAGTACTTC. Residues: CASSLNPQGASYEQYF. The full variable domain, its missing parts supplied by reference TRBV11-2 and TRBJ2-7, is EAGVAQSPRYKIIEKRQSVAFWCNPISGHATLYWYQQILGQGPKLLIQFQNNGVVDDSQLPKDRFSAERLKGVDSTLKIQPAKLEDSAVYLCASSLNPQGASYEQYFGPGTRLTVT.

The rearrangement uses TRBV27 and TRBJ2-3; D ambiguous. CDR3 length equals 16 residues. V gave up 3 bases and J gave up 0 bases, with 13 bases separating them. Germline V gene data show CDR1 as MNHEY and CDR2 as SMNVEV (reference sequence). CDR3 coding DNA: TGTGCCAGCAGTTTGGATCGAAGCGTTAGCACAGATACGCAGTATTTT. Translation gives CASSLDRSVSTDTQYF.

The rearrangement joins TRBV27 to TRBJ2-3, with D possibly being TRBD1 (5 bases). This CDR3 has 13 amino acids. CDR1 and CDR2 (germline): MNHEY, SMNVEV (reference sequence). The V end was cut by 2 bases, the J end by 6 bases, with 9 bases between. This CDR3 reads CASSLRGEDTQYF. The DNA for the CDR3 is TGTGCCAGCAGTTTAAGGGGCGAGGATACGCAGTATTTT.

This rearrangement joins TRBV29-1 to TRBJ1-2, with 7 bases lining up with TRBD1. The J segment lost 3 bases and the V segment lost 6 bases, leaving 1 base of the junction unmatched. The V gene's germline CDR1 is SQVTM and CDR2 ANQGSEA. The CDR3 is 11 amino acids. CDR3 in amino acids: CSVDRDYGYTF. The CDR3 DNA sequence: TGCAGCGTCGACAGGGACTATGGCTACACCTTC.

The chain is built from TRBV2 and TRBJ2-1, with 12 bases lining up with TRBD2. This CDR3 is built from 14 residues. The germline CDR1 and CDR2 sequences are SNHLY and FYNNEI. V was pared by 10 bases and J by 10 bases, with 11 bases of the junction left unmatched. Here the CDR3 DNA reads TGTGCCACCAGAAGACTAGCGGGGGATGGGGAGCAGTTCTTC. Encoded protein: CATRRLAGDGEQFF.

The rearrangement links TRBV7-9 to TRBJ2-3; 8 positions agree with TRBD2. This CDR3 comprises 15 residues. J was trimmed by 5 bases and V by 5 bases; bases with no gene match: 9. The germline V gene has CDR1 SEHNR and CDR2 FQNEAQ (reference sequence). The DNA of the CDR3 is TGTGCCAGCAGCCTCCGGGGGGGCGAGGGAGATACGCAGTATTTT. Amino acid sequence: CASSLRGGEGDTQYF. Together with reference TRBV7-9 and TRBJ2-3, the CDR3 gives the full variable domain: DTGVSQNPRHKITKRGQNVTFRCDPISEHNRLYWYRQTLGQGPEFLTYFQNEAQLEKSRLLSDRFSAERPKGSFSTLEIQRTEQGDSAMYLCASSLRGGEGDTQYFGPGTRLTVL.

The J gene is TRBJ2-7, the V gene TRBV14; 11 nucleotides match TRBD1. V trimming: 6 bases; J trimming: 3 bases; junction bases outside the gene matches: 10. Germline-derived CDR1 and CDR2 are SGHDN and FVKESK. The CDR3 sequence is 16 residues long. The CDR3 DNA is TGTGCCAGCAGTCACGCCGCAGGGACAGGGGGCTACGAGCAGTACTTC. Translating it yields CASSHAAGTGGYEQYF.

The CDR3 DNA reads as TGTGCCAGCAGCTATCCACAGGGAACCAACTATGGCTACACCTTC. Translation gives CASSYPQGTNYGYTF. The chain employs TRBV7-8 and TRBJ1-2, with D maybe TRBD1 (6 bases). In germline, CDR1 is SGHVS, CDR2 FQNEAQ. V lost 4 bases to trimming and J lost 2 bases, with 14 bases between them. The CDR3 has 15 residues.

V gene TRBV18 combines with J gene TRBJ2-2, with D unclear. Germline-derived CDR1 and CDR2 are KGHSH and LQKENI. V lost 6 bases and J lost 4, with 9 bases in between. The CDR3 runs 13 residues. This CDR3 is CASSRGGTGELFF. CDR3 bases: TGTGCCAGCTCTCGTGGCGGCACCGGGGAGCTGTTTTTT.

This chain uses TRBV19 with TRBJ2-5; 8 bases line up with TRBD1. The CDR3 loop spans 16 amino acids. The ends lost 2 bases at V and 4 bases at J; junction bases unmatched: 9. Germline lookup yields CDR1 LNHDA and CDR2 SQIVND (reference sequence). CDR3 in amino acids: CASSINGTGGRETQYF. For the CDR3, the DNA is TGTGCCAGTAGTATAAATGGAACAGGGGGTAGAGAGACCCAGTACTTC.

The chain couples TRBV28 to TRBJ1-5; D is uncertain. The germline V gene has CDR1 MDHEN and CDR2 SYDVKM. Trimming took 2 bases from V and 0 from J, leaving 11 bases between them. CDR3 length equals 16 residues. DNA for the CDR3: TGTGCCAGCAGTTTAAGTGTTAGTAATAGCAATCAGCCCCAGCATTTT. Its protein product is CASSLSVSNSNQPQHF.

V gene TRBV7-6 combines with J gene TRBJ2-5; the D gene is possibly TRBD1 (6 bases). Per germline, CDR1 SGHVS and CDR2 FNYEAQ. With 8 bases removed from V and 2 bases from J, the gap between germline ends came to 12 bases. CDR3 length: 13 amino acids. The CDR3 nucleotides are TGTGCCAGCGCCCAGGGGCCTCAAGAGACCCAGTACTTC. Amino acids: CASAQGPQETQYF.

The V gene is TRBV30, the J gene TRBJ2-3; D possibly corresponds to TRBD1 (5 bases). V was cut by 6 bases and J by 2 bases, with 15 bases left in between. Germline V lookup: CDR1 GTSNPN, CDR2 SVGIG (reference sequence). The CDR3 covers 14 residues. CDR3 region: CACPTQGHTDTQYF. For the CDR3, the DNA is TGTGCCTGCCCCACCCAGGGCCACACAGATACGCAGTATTTT.

The chain employs TRBV10-3 and TRBJ2-7, with TRBD2 matching 10 bases. CDR1 is ENHRY, CDR2 SYGVKD, per germline. V lost 10 bases to trimming and J lost 0 bases; unmatched junction nucleotides: 9. The CDR3 spans 15 residues. DNA for the CDR3: TGTGCCACCTCACTAGCGGGACTAAACTCCTACGAGCAGTACTTC. It encodes CATSLAGLNSYEQYF.

This clone has more than one count but fewer than ten. J is TRBJ1-3 and V is TRBV12-5; 9 bases line up with TRBD1. Losses at the gene ends were 1 base for V and 8 bases for J; bases not matched to a gene: 9. CDR1 is LGHNT, CDR2 FRNRAP, per germline. The CDR3 runs 16 residues. CDR3 region: CASGLGTGARVDTIYF. The CDR3 nucleotides are TGTGCTAGTGGTTTGGGGACAGGGGCTAGGGTTGACACCATATATTTT.

This chain connects TRBV27 to TRBJ2-7, with TRBD1 identical over 9 bases. The CDR3 runs 22 residues. The ends lost 3 bases at V and 1 base at J; junction bases unmatched: 25. CDR1 is MNHEY and CDR2 is SMNVEV in the germline V gene (reference sequence). CDR3 coding DNA: TGTGCCAGCAGTTTTTTGGGCTTACAGGGGGCCCTAGATACAAAGCTTTCCTACGAGCAGTACTTC. This sequence encodes CASSFLGLQGALDTKLSYEQYF.

The CDR3 sequence: CATRGRQNTEAFF. DNA for the CDR3: TGTGCCACCCGAGGGCGGCAGAACACTGAAGCTTTCTTT. The gene calls are TRBV27 and TRBJ1-1; no clear D gene. Germline V gene data show CDR1 as MNHEY and CDR2 as SMNVEV (reference sequence). This CDR3 has 13 amino acids. The germline V and J ends were trimmed by 10 bases and 1 base, with 13 bases remaining between them.

This clone was recorded a few times. J is TRBJ2-7 and V is TRBV27; D might be TRBD1 (6 bases). The CDR3 contains 13 residues. Germline V lookup: CDR1 MNHEY, CDR2 SMNVEV (reference sequence). V gave up 6 bases and J gave up 6 bases, with 15 bases separating them. The CDR3 here is CASSPQGRGEQYF. In DNA form, the CDR3 reads TGTGCCAGCAGCCCCCAGGGCAGGGGCGAGCAGTACTTC.

The chain joins TRBV14 to TRBJ2-5, with a tentative D call TRBD1 (5 bases). The CDR3 length is 15 residues. Germline CDR1 is SGHDN and CDR2 is FVKESK. V gave up 0 bases and J gave up 5 bases, with 13 bases separating them. CDR3 protein: CASSQDNRMWETQYF. The CDR3 DNA sequence: TGTGCCAGCAGCCAAGATAACAGGATGTGGGAGACCCAGTACTTC.

J is TRBJ1-2 and V is TRBV2, with 11 bases fitting TRBD1. CDR3 length: 18 residues. Germline loops: CDR1 SNHLY, CDR2 FYNNEI. V gave up 6 bases and J gave up 4 bases; unmatched junction bases: 16. Here the CDR3 DNA reads TGTGCCAGCAGCCCAGCCGGGACAGGGGGGAAGGGTGTCTATGGCTACACCTTC. Residues: CASSPAGTGGKGVYGYTF.